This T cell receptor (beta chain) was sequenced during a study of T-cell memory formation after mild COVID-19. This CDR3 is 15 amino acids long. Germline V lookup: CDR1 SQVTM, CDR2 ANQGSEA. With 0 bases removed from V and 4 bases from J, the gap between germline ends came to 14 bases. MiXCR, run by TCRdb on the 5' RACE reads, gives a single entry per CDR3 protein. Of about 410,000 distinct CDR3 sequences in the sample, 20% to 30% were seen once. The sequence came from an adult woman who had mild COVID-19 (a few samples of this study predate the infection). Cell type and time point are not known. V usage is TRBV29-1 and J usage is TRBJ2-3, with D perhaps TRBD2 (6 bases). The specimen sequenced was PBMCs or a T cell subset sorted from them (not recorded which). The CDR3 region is CSVEDGPGVADTQYF. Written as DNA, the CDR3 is TGCAGCGTTGAAGATGGTCCGGGGGTTGCAGATACGCAGTATTTT.